This entry is about one TCR beta chain. Its antigen is still unknown. This record comes from a study of response to subunit inactivated influenza vaccine. Notes on the study in general: The authors offered the suggestion that each seasonal influenza vaccination recruits few new T cells.

TCRdb analysed the RT-PCR reads with MiXCR anew, one entry per CDR3 protein. Among 500,000 to 600,000 distinct CDR3 sequences, roughly 15% were seen once, and the ten largest hold 11%. V was clipped by 3 bases and J by 6 bases; unmatched bases: 6. The CDR3 runs to 15 residues. Germline-derived CDR1 and CDR2 are SGHTA and FQGNSA. The chain carries TRBV7-2 and TRBJ2-3, with 10 bases fitting TRBD2. This specimen consisted of PBMCs from blood, obtained 11 to 12 days after vaccination. This sequence originates from a man aged 50 to 60 who received an inactivated influenza vaccine. The CDR3: CASSLGGAGGDTQYF. The CDR3 DNA follows: TGTGCCAGCAGCTTGGGTGGAGCGGGGGGGGATACGCAGTATTTT.